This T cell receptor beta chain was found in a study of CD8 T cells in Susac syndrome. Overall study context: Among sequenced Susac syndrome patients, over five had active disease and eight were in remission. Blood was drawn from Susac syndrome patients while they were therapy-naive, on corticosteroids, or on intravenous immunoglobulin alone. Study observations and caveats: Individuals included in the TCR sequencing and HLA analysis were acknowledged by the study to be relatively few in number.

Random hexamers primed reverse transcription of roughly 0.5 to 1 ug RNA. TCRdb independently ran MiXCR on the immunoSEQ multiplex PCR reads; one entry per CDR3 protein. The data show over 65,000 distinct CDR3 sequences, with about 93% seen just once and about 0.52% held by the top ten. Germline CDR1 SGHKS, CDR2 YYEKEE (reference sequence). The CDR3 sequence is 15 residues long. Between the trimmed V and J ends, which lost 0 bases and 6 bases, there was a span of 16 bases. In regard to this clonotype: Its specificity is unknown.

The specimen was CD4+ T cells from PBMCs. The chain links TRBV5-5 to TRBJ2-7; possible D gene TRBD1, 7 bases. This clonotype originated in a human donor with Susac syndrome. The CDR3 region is CASSLGSSGGGEQYF. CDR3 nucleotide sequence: TGTGCCAGCAGCTTGGGATCGTCAGGGGGAGGCGAGCAGTACTTC.